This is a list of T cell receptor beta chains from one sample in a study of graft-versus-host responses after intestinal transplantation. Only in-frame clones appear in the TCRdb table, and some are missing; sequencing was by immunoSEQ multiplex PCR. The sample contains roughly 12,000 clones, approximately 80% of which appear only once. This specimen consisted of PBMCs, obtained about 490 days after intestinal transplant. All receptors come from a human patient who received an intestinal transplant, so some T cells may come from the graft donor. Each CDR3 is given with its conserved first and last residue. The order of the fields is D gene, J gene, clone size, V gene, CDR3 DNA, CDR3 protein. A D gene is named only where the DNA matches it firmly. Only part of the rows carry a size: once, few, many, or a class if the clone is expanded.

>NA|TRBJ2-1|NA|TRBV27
TGTGCCAGCAGTTCATCACCTCTTTTGGGGCGCTACAATGAGCAGTTCTTC
CASSSSPLLGRYNEQFF
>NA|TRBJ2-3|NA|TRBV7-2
TGTGCCAGCAGCTATACAGGGTTGACTAACACAGATACGCAGTATTTT
CASSYTGLTNTDTQYF
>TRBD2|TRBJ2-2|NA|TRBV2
TGTGCCAGCAGTGAGTTGGGACTACGGAACACCGGGGAGCTGTTTTTT
CASSELGLRNTGELFF
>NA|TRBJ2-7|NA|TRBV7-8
TGTGCCAGCAGCTTGACAGGTGGAGCCTACGAGCAGTACTTC
CASSLTGGAYEQYF
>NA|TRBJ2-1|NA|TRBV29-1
TGCAGCGTTAGTAACCGGGGTGAGCAGTTCTTC
CSVSNRGEQFF
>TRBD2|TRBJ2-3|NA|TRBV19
TGTGCCAGTAGCCTAGCGGGAGCCCCAGATACGCAGTATTTT
CASSLAGAPDTQYF
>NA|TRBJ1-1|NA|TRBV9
TGTGCCAGCAGCGGGGGGCAGGGGATGAACACTGAAGCTTTCTTT
CASSGGQGMNTEAFF
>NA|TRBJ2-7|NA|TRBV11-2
TGTGCCAGCAGCTTAGATGCCAGGGTTCCGTACTTC
CASSLDARVPYF
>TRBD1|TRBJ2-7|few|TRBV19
TGTGCCAGTAGGGACAGGGGACGCTACGAGCAGTACTTC
CASRDRGRYEQYF
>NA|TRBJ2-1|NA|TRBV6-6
TGTGCCACTTTCTTGGCACGCTCCTACAATGAGCAGTTCTTC
CATFLARSYNEQFF
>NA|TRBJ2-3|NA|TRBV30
TGTGCCTGGAGACAGGGAAATACGCAGTATTTT
CAWRQGNTQYF
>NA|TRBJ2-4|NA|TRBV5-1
TGCGCCAGCAGCTTGTCTGACATTCAGTACTTC
CASSLSDIQYF
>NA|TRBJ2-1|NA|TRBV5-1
TGCGCCAGCAGCTTGCAGGTGGAGCAGTTCTTC
CASSLQVEQFF
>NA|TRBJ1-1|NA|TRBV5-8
TGTGCCAGCAGCGTCGGGTTGGCGAACACTGAAGCTTTCTTT
CASSVGLANTEAFF
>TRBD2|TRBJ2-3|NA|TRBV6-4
TGTGCCAGCAGTGACTCGGGAGGGACAGATACGCAGTATTTT
CASSDSGGTDTQYF
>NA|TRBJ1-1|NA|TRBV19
TGTGCCAGTAGTATCCGAGCGAACACTGAAGCTTTCTTT
CASSIRANTEAFF
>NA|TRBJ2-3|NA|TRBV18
TGTGCCAGCTCACCATTGCGTATCCGGGACACCCTCACAGATACGCAGTATTTT
CASSPLRIRDTLTDTQYF
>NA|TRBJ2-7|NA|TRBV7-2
TGTGCCAGCAGCCCAGAGACAGTCTCCGAGCAGTACTTC
CASSPETVSEQYF
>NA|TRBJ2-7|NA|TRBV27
TGTGCCAGCAGCCCCCACCAGGGGTTAGGCTACGAGCAGTACTTC
CASSPHQGLGYEQYF
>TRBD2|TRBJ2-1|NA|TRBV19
TGTGCCAGTAGTATAGGTATCCTGACTAGCGGGACGAAAGAGCAGTTCTTC
CASSIGILTSGTKEQFF
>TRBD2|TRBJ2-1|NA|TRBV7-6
TGTGCCAGCAGCTTAGAAGCGGGACCGTACAATGAGCAGTTCTTC
CASSLEAGPYNEQFF
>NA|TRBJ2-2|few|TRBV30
TGTGCCTGGAGAGGCGGGGAGCTGTTTTTT
CAWRGGELFF
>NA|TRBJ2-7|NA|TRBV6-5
TGTGCCAGCAGTTACTCCAGCGGTAGCTCCTACGAGCAGTACTTC
CASSYSSGSSYEQYF
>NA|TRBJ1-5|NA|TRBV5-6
TGTGCCAGCAGCTTGAGGGGGGCAAGACAGCCCCAGCATTTT
CASSLRGARQPQHF
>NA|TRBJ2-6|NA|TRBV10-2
TGCGCCAGCAGTCAGGGTTACGGGGCCAACGTCCTGACTTTC
CASSQGYGANVLTF
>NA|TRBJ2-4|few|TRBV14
TGTGCCAGCAGCCAAGGGGAGTACATTCAGTACTTC
CASSQGEYIQYF
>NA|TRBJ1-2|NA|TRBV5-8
TGTGCCAGCAGCTTGGTAATGGTTCCCGGGGGGCCGGGCTACACCTTC
CASSLVMVPGGPGYTF
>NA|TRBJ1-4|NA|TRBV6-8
TGTGCCAGCAATCGACCCCCAACTAATGAAAAACTGTTTTTT
CASNRPPTNEKLFF
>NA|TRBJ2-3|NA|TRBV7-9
TGTGCCAGCAGCTTAGATAGCAGTAATACGCAGTATTTT
CASSLDSSNTQYF
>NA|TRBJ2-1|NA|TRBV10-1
TGCGCCAGCAGTGAGCGGGAGATACACAATGAGCAGTTCTTC
CASSEREIHNEQFF
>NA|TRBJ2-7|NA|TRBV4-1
TGCGCCAGCAGCCAAGCGGTATCAGAGTTCTACGAGCAGTACTTC
CASSQAVSEFYEQYF
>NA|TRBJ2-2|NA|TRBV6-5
TGTGCCAGCAGACTACCCGGGGACACCGGGGAGCTGTTTTTT
CASRLPGDTGELFF